Below are 6 T cell receptor beta chains sequenced from a single sample in a study of PD-1 blockade in classical Hodgkin lymphoma. TCRdb keeps only in-frame clones here, not all; method: immunoSEQ multiplex PCR. The repertoire holds around 50,000 clones, with roughly 80% as singletons. Time point specified: cycle 4 day 1 (C4D1), after 5 to 7 weeks of nivolumab. Relapses following autologous stem cell transplantation were seen in all patients, with brentuximab vedotin exposure varying. The source material was peripheral blood mononuclear cells (PBMCs), sampled before the fourth cycle of nivolumab. The receptors come from a human donor with classical Hodgkin lymphoma.

This clone showed up just a few times. The chain carries TRBV11-2 and TRBJ1-2; D remains ambiguous. This CDR3 is built from 15 residues. In germline, CDR1 is SGHAT, CDR2 FQNNGV. Trimming left V 4 bases short and J 5 bases short, with 17 bases between. The CDR3 is CASSSSKGGRYGYTF. The CDR3 bases are TGTGCCAGCAGCTCCTCGAAGGGTGGGAGGTATGGCTACACCTTC.

The chain has TRBV6-1 and TRBJ2-7; D is perhaps TRBD1 (7 bases). The V end lost 8 bases, the J end lost 4 bases, and 18 bases lay between the germline ends. This CDR3 is 14 amino acids long. Germline loops: CDR1 MNHNS, CDR2 SASEGT. The CDR3 region has the DNA TGTGCCAGCCCGTCCGAGACAGGGAGGTACGAGCAGTACTTC. Residues: CASPSETGRYEQYF.

CDR3: CASSPTSGIAGELFF. DNA for the CDR3: TGTGCCAGCTCACCAACGTCAGGGATCGCCGGGGAGCTGTTTTTT. The J gene is TRBJ2-2, the V gene TRBV18; a possible D gene is TRBD1 (5 bases). CDR3 size: 15 residues. The germline V and J ends were trimmed by 2 bases and 6 bases, with 13 bases remaining between them. Germline assignment: CDR1 KGHSH and CDR2 LQKENI.

This clone turned up a few times. The chain carries TRBV28 and TRBJ2-3, with 8 bases lining up with TRBD2. Germline V gene data show CDR1 as MDHEN and CDR2 as SYDVKM. Trimming took 1 base from V and 2 from J; bases not matched to a gene: 5. The CDR3 totals 16 residues. The CDR3 protein is CASSLYTGGYTDTQYF. CDR3 nucleotides: TGTGCCAGCAGTTTATATACGGGAGGGTACACAGATACGCAGTATTTT. Based on the CDR3 plus reference TRBV28 and TRBJ2-3, the full variable domain is DVKVTQSSRYLVKRTGEKVFLECVQDMDHENMFWYRQDPGLGLRLIYFSYDVKMKEKGDIPEGYSVSREKKERFSLILESASTNQTSMYLCASSLYTGGYTDTQYFGPGTRLTVL.

This clone was found once. This chain connects TRBV7-6 to TRBJ2-1, with 8 bases matching TRBD1. This CDR3 is built from 13 residues. J gave up 8 bases and V 3 bases, and 3 bases lay outside the gene matches. Germline V gene data show CDR1 as SGHVS and CDR2 as FNYEAQ. CDR3 coding DNA: TGTGCCAGCAGCTTCGACAGGGGCGATGAGCAGTTCTTC. Amino acid sequence: CASSFDRGDEQFF.

J is TRBJ2-2 and V is TRBV5-1; 7 bases are a match to TRBD1. This CDR3 contains 17 residues. The V gene end was trimmed by 1 base and the J gene end by 0 bases; junction bases not matched to a gene: 6. Germline CDR1 SGHRS, CDR2 YFSETQ. CDR3 bases: TGCGCCAGCAGCTTGATGGGACAGAACTCGAACACCGGGGAGCTGTTTTTT. It translates to CASSLMGQNSNTGELFF.